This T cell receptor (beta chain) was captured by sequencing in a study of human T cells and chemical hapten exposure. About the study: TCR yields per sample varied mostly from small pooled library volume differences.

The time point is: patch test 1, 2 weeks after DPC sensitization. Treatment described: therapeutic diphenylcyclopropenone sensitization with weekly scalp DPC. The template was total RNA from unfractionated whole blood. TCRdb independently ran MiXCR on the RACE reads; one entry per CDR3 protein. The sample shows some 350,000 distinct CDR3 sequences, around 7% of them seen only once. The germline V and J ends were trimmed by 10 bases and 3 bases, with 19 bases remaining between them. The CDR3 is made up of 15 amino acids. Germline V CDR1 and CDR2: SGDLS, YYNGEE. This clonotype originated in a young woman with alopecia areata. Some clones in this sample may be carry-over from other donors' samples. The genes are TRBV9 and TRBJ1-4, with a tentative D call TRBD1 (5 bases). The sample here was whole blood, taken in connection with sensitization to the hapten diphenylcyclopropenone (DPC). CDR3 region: CACSRSDSSNEKLFF. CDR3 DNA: TGTGCCTGTTCAAGGTCCGACAGTTCTAATGAAAAACTGTTTTTT.